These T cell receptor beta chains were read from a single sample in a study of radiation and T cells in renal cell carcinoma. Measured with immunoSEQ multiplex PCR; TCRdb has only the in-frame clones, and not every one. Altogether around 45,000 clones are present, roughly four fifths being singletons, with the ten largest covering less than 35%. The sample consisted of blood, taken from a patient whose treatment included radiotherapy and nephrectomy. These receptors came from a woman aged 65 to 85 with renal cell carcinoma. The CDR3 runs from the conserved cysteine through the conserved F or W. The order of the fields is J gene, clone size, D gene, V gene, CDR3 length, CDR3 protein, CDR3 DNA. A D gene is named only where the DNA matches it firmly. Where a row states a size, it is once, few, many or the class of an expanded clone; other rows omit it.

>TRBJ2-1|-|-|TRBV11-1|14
CASSRIDSYNEQFF
TGTGCCAGCAGTCGTATTGACAGCTACAATGAGCAGTTCTTC
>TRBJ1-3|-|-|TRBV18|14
CASTSAGGGNTIYF
TGTGCCAGCACATCTGCGGGCGGTGGAAACACCATATATTTT
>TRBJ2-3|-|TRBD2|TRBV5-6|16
CASSLRTSTATDTQYF
TGTGCCAGCAGCCTTAGGACTAGTACTGCCACAGATACGCAGTATTTT
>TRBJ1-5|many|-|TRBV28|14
CASRGAGGNQPQHF
TGTGCCAGCAGGGGCGCGGGGGGCAATCAGCCCCAGCATTTT
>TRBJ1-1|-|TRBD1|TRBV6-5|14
CASRQTGSNTEAFF
TGTGCCAGCAGGCAGACAGGGTCGAACACTGAAGCTTTCTTT
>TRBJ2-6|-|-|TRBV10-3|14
CAITPGAGANVLTF
TGTGCCATCACCCCCGGGGCTGGGGCCAACGTCCTGACTTTC
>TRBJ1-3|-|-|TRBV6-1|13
CASSVTVGNTIYF
TGTGCCAGCAGTGTGACAGTGGGAAACACCATATATTTT
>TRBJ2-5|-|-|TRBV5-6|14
CASSLGAAGDDQYF
TGTGCCAGCAGCTTGGGAGCCGCCGGAGATGACCAGTACTTC
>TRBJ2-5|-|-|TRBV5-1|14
CASSLGGGQETQYF
TGCGCCAGCAGCTTGGGTGGGGGCCAAGAGACCCAGTACTTC
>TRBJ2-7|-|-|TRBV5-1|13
CASSLGGLYEQYF
TGCGCCAGCAGCTTGGGTGGGCTCTACGAGCAGTACTTC
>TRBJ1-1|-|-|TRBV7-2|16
CASSIAPGRLNTEAFF
TGTGCCAGCAGCATCGCTCCGGGTAGGCTGAACACTGAAGCTTTCTTT
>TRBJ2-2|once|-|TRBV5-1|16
CASSARAGTVTGELFF
TGCGCCAGCAGCGCGCGGGCGGGGACGGTCACCGGGGAGCTGTTTTTT
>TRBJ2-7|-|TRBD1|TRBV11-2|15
CASSPVNRGPYEQYF
TGTGCCAGCAGCCCTGTCAACAGGGGCCCCTACGAGCAGTACTTC
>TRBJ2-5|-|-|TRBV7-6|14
CASSSRSREETQYF
TGTGCCAGCAGCTCTCGTTCTAGAGAAGAGACCCAGTACTTC
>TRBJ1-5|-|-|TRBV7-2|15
CASSLGSGASGPQHF
TGTGCCAGCAGCTTAGGCTCGGGGGCGTCAGGGCCCCAGCATTTT
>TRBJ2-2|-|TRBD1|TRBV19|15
CATRFGTGLSGELFF
TGTGCCACCCGATTTGGGACAGGGTTGTCCGGGGAGCTGTTTTTT
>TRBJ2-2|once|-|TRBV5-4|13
CASSLGRAGELFF
TGTGCCAGCAGCTTGGGGAGGGCCGGGGAGCTGTTTTTT
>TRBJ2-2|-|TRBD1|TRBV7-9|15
CASSPWTGNTGELFF
TGTGCCAGCAGCCCGTGGACAGGGAACACCGGGGAGCTGTTTTTT
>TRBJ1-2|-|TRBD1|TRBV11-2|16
CASSLERDRRPYGYTF
TGTGCCAGCAGCTTAGAGCGGGACAGGCGCCCCTATGGCTACACCTTC
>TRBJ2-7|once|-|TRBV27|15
CASRDLGFRDNEQYF
TGTGCCAGCAGGGACCTCGGGTTCAGGGACAACGAGCAGTACTTC
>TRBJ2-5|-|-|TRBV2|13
CASSEEGPETQYF
TGTGCCAGCAGTGAAGAGGGTCCAGAGACCCAGTACTTC
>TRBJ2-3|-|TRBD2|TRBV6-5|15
CASSRLAGGTDTQYF
TGTGCCAGCAGTCGACTAGCGGGAGGCACAGATACGCAGTATTTT
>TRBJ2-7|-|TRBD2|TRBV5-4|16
CASSRGLAGEPYEQYF
TGTGCCAGCAGTCGGGGACTAGCGGGGGAGCCCTACGAGCAGTACTTC
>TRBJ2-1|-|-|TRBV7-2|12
CASSLASGEQFF
TGTGCCAGCAGCTTGGCTAGTGGGGAGCAGTTCTTC
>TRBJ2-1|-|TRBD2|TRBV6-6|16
CASSYARKRGYNEQFF
TGTGCCAGCAGTTACGCCCGAAAGCGGGGCTACAATGAGCAGTTCTTC
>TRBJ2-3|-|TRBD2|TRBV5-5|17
CASSLAGSSGGLVTQYF
TGTGCCAGCAGCTTGGCCGGGTCTAGCGGGGGGTTGGTTACGCAGTATTTT
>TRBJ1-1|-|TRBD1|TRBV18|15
CASSPKRQGNTEAFF
TGTGCCAGCTCACCTAAACGACAGGGTAACACTGAAGCTTTCTTT
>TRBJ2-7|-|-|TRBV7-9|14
CASSFQGSTYEQYF
TGTGCCAGCAGCTTTCAGGGATCCACCTACGAGCAGTACTTC
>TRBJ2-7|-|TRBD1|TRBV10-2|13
CASSEARGSEQYF
TGCGCCAGCAGTGAGGCCAGGGGGAGCGAGCAGTACTTC
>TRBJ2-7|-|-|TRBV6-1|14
CASTEQSVSDEQYF
TGTGCCAGCACTGAACAGTCCGTGTCCGACGAGCAGTACTTC
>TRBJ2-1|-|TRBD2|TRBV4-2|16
CASSRTGGSNYNEQFF
TGTGCCAGCAGCCGAACGGGCGGGAGTAATTACAATGAGCAGTTCTTC
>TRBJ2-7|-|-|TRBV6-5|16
CASSYAITTSSYEQYF
TGTGCCAGCAGTTACGCCATTACAACTAGCTCCTACGAGCAGTACTTC
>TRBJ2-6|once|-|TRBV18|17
CASSPPTALSGANVLTF
TGTGCCAGCTCACCCCCAACAGCGCTCTCTGGGGCCAACGTCCTGACTTTC
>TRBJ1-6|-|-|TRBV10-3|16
CAISDGRNSYNSPLHF
TGTGCCATCAGTGACGGGAGAAACTCCTATAATTCACCCCTCCACTTT
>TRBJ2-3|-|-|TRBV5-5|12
CASSPGTELQYF
TGTGCCAGCAGCCCCGGGACCGAATTGCAGTATTTT
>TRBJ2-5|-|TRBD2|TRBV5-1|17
CASSLAPGGGQQETQYF
TGCGCCAGCAGCTTGGCCCCAGGCGGGGGGCAACAAGAGACCCAGTACTTC
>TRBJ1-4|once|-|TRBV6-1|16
CASSEMSGGGREKLFF
TGTGCCAGCAGTGAAATGTCAGGCGGGGGGCGTGAAAAACTGTTTTTT
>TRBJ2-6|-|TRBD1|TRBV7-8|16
CASERGDSPGANVLTF
TGTGCCAGCGAGAGAGGGGACAGCCCTGGGGCCAACGTCCTGACTTTC
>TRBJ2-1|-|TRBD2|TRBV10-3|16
CAISESQRGRWDEQFF
TGTGCCATCAGTGAGTCTCAGCGGGGGAGGTGGGATGAGCAGTTCTTC
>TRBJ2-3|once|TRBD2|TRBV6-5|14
CASSLAGATDTQYF
TGTGCCAGCAGCCTAGCGGGGGCCACAGATACGCAGTATTTT
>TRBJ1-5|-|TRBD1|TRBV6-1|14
CASSEADRGQPQHF
TGTGCCAGCAGTGAAGCTGACAGGGGGCAGCCCCAGCATTTT
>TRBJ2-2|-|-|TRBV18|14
CASSPPGETGELFF
TGTGCCAGCTCACCACCGGGTGAGACCGGGGAGCTGTTTTTT
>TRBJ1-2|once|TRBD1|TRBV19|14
CASSTYRTGTGYTF
TGTGCCAGTAGTACCTATCGGACAGGGACCGGCTACACCTTC
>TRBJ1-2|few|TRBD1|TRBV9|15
CASSGTGQGLWGYTF
TGTGCCAGCAGCGGTACGGGACAGGGGCTGTGGGGCTACACCTTC
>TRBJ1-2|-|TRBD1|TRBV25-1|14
CASSPTGGSYGYTF
TGTGCCAGCAGCCCGACAGGGGGTAGCTATGGCTACACCTTC
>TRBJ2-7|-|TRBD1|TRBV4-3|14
CASSEDRGWNEQYF
TGCGCCAGCAGCGAGGACAGGGGGTGGAACGAGCAGTACTTC
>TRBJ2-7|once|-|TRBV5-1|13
CASSLTGSYEQYF
TGCGCCAGCAGCTTGACAGGGTCCTACGAGCAGTACTTC
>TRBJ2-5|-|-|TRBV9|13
CASSVGPQETQYF
TGTGCCAGCAGCGTAGGTCCTCAAGAGACCCAGTACTTC
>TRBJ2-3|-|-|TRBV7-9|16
CASSTMAGGVTDTQYF
TGTGCCAGCAGCACGATGGCCGGGGGCGTCACAGATACGCAGTATTTT
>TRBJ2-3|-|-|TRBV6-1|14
CAGKIGAGTDTQYF
TGTGCCGGCAAGATAGGGGCTGGCACAGATACGCAGTATTTT
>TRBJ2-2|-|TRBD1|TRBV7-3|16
CASSPHPTGFTGELFF
TGTGCCAGCAGCCCACACCCGACAGGGTTCACCGGGGAGCTGTTTTTT
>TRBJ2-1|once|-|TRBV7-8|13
CASSLAGRNEQFF
TGTGCCAGCAGCTTAGCGGGCCGCAATGAGCAGTTCTTC
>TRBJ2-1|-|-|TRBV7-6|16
CASSLIKGRKYNEQFF
TGTGCCAGCAGCTTAATCAAGGGGAGAAAATACAATGAGCAGTTCTTC
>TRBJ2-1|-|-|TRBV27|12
CASSSTRNEQFF
TGTGCCAGCAGTTCCACTCGCAATGAGCAGTTCTTC
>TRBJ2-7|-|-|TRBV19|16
CASSILGGHRANEQYF
TGTGCCAGTAGTATTCTTGGTGGACACCGAGCAAACGAGCAGTACTTC